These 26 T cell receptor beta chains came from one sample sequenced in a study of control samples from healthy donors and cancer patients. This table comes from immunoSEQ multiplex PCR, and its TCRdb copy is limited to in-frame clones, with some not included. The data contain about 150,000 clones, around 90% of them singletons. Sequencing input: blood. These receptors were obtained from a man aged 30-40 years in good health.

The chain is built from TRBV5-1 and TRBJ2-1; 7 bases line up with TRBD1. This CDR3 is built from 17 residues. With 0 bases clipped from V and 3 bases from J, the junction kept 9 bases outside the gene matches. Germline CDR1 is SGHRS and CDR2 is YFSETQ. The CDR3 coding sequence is TGCGCCAGCAGCTTGGAGGGGGCGACAGGAATCTACAATGAGCAGTTCTTC. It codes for CASSLEGATGIYNEQFF.

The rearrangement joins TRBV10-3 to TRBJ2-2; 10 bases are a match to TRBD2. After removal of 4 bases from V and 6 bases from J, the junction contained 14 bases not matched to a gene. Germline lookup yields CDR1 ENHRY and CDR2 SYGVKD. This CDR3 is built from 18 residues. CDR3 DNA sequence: TGTGCCATCAGTGGCCCCGCCCTAGCGGGGGCCTGGCCCGGGGAGCTGTTTTTT. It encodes CAISGPALAGAWPGELFF.

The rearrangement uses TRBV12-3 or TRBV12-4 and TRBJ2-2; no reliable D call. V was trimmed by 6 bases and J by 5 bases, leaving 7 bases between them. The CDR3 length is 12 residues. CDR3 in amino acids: CASSHGTGELFF. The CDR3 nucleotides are TGTGCCAGCAGCCACGGTACCGGGGAGCTGTTTTTT.

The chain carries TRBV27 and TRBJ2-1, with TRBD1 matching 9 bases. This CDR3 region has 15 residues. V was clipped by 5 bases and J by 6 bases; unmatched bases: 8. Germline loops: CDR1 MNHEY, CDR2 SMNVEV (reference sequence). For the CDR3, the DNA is TGTGCCAGCAGTGTCCGGGACAGGGTGGGCAATGAGCAGTTCTTC. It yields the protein CASSVRDRVGNEQFF.

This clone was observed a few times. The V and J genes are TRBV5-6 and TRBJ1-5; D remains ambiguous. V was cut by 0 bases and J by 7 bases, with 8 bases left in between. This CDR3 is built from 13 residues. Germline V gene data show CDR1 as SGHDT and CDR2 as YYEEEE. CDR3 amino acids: CASSLVGYQPQHF. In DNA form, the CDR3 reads TGTGCCAGCAGCTTGGTAGGGTACCAGCCCCAGCATTTT.

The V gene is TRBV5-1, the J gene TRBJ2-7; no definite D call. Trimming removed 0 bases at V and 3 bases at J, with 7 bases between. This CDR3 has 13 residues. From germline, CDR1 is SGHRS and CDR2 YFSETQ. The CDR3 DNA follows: TGCGCCAGCAGCTTGGGACAAAACTACGAGCAGTACTTC. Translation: CASSLGQNYEQYF.

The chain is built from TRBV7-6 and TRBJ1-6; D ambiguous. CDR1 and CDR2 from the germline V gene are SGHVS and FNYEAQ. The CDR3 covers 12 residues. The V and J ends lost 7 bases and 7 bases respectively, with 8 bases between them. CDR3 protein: CASTTGNSPLHF. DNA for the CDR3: TGTGCCAGCACAACGGGCAATTCACCCCTCCACTTT.

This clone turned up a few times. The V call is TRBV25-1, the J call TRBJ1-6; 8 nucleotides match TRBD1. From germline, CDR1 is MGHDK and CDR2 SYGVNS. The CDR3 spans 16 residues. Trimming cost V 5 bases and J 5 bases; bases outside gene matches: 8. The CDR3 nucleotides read TGTGCCAGCAGTCCACAGGGGGGGACGGATAATTCACCCCTCCACTTT. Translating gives CASSPQGGTDNSPLHF.

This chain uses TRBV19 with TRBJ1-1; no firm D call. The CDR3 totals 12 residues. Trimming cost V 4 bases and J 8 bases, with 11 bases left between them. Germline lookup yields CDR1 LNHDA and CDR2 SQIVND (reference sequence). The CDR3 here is CASSTWTVEAFF. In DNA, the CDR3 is TGTGCCAGTAGTACATGGACGGTAGAAGCTTTCTTT.

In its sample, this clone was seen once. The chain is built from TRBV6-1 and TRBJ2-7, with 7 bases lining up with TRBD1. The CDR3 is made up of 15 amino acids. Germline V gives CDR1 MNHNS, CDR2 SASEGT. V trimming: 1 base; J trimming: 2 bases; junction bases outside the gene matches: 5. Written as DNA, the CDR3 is TGTGCCAGCAGTGAAGAGAGCACAGGGGCCTACGAGCAGTACTTC. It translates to CASSEESTGAYEQYF.

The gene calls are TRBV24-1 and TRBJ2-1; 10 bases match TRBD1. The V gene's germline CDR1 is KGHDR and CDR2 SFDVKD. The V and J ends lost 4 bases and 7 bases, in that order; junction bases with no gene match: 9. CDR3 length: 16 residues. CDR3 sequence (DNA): TGTGCCACCAGTGAACGGGACAGGGGAAGGTTAAATGAGCAGTTCTTC. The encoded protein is CATSERDRGRLNEQFF.

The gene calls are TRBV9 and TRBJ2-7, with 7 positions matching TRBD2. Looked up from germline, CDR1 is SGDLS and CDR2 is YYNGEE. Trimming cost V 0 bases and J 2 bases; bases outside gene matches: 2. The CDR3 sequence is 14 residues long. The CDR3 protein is CASSVGAGTYEQYF. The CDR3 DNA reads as TGTGCCAGCAGCGTAGGAGCGGGGACCTACGAGCAGTACTTC.

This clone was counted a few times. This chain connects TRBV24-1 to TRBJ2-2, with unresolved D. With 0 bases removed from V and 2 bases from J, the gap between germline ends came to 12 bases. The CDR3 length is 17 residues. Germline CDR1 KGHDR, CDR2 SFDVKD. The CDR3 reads CATSDLHSQTNTGELFF. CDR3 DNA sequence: TGTGCCACCAGTGATTTGCACAGCCAGACTAACACCGGGGAGCTGTTTTTT.

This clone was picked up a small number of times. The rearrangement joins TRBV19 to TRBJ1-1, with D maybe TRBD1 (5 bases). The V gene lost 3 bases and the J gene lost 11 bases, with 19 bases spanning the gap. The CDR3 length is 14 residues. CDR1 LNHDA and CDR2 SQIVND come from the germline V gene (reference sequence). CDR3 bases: TGTGCCAGTAGTATTACCGTTGGGGCGGGCGATGCTTTCTTT. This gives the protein CASSITVGAGDAFF.

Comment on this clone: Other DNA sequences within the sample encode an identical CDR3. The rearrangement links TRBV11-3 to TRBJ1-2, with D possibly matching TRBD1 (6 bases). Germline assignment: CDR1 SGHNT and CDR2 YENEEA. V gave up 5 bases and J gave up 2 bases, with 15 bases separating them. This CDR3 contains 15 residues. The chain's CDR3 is CASSLVIGGNYGYTF. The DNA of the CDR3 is TGTGCCAGCAGCCTAGTGATAGGGGGAAACTATGGCTACACCTTC.

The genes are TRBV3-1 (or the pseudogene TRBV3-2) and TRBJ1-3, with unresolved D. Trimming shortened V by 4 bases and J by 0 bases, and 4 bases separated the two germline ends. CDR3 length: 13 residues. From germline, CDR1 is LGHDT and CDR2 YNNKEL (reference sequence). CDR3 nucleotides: TGTGCCAGCAGCCCGAGCTCTGGAAACACCATATATTTT. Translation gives CASSPSSGNTIYF.

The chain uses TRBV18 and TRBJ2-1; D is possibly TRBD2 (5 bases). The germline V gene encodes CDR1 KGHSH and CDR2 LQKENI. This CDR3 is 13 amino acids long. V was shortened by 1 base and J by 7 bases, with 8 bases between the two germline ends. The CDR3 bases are TGTGCCAGCTCACCACTTCCGGGGAATGAGCAGTTCTTC. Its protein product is CASSPLPGNEQFF.

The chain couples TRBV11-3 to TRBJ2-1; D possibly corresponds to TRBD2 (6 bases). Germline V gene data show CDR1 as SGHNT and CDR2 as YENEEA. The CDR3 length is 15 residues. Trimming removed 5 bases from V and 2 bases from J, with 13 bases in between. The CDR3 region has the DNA TGTGCCAGCAGCCCGACCCTAGCGACCTACAATGAGCAGTTCTTC. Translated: CASSPTLATYNEQFF.

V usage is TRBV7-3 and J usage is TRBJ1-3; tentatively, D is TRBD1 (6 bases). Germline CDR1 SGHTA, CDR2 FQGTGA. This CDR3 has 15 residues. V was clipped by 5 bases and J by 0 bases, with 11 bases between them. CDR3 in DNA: TGTGCCAGCAGCCCCCAGGGGCCCTCTGGAAACACCATATATTTT. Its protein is CASSPQGPSGNTIYF.

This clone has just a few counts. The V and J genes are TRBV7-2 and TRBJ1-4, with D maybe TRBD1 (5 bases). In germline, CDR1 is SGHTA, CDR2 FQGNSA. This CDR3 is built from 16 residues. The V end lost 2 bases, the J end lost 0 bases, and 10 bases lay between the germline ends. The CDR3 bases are TGTGCCAGCAGCTTATTGGGACGGGCAACTAATGAAAAACTGTTTTTT. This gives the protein CASSLLGRATNEKLFF. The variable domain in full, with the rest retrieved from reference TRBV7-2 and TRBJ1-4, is GAGVSQSPSNKVTEKGKDVELRCDPISGHTALYWYRQSLGQGLEFLIYFQGNSAPDKSGLPSDRFSAERTGGSVSTLTIQRTQQEDSAVYLCASSLLGRATNEKLFFGSGTQLSVL.

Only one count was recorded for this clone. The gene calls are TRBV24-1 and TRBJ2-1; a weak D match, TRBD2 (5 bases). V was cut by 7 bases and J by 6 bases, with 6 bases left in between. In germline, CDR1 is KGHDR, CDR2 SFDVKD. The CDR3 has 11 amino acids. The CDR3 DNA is TGTGCCACCAGCCGGGGCAATGAGCAGTTCTTC. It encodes CATSRGNEQFF.

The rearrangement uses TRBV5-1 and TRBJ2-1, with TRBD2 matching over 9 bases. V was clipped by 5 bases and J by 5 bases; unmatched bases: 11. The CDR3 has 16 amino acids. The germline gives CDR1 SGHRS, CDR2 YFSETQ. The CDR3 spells CASSPIGLARDNEQFF. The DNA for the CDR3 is TGCGCCAGCAGTCCCATTGGACTAGCGCGAGACAATGAGCAGTTCTTC.

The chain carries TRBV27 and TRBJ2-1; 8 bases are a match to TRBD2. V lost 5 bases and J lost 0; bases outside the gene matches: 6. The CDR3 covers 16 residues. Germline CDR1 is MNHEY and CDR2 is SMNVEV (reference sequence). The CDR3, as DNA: TGTGCCAGCAGTCTAGCCGGGACTAGCTCCTACAATGAGCAGTTCTTC. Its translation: CASSLAGTSSYNEQFF.

The CDR3 sequence: CASSLHRDRGEQYF. CDR3 DNA sequence: TGTGCCAGCAGCCTCCATCGGGACAGGGGAGAGCAGTACTTC. J is TRBJ2-7 and V is TRBV27; 10 bases line up with TRBD1. The CDR3 contains 14 residues. Trimming removed 6 bases from V and 7 bases from J; junction bases left unmatched: 9. Germline V gives CDR1 MNHEY, CDR2 SMNVEV (reference sequence).

DNA of the CDR3: TGTGCCAGCAGCCCTCGCGCGAACACTGAAGCTTTCTTT. It codes for CASSPRANTEAFF. This chain uses TRBV7-2 with TRBJ1-1; unclear D gene. The CDR3 runs to 13 residues. Trimming removed 5 bases from V and 1 base from J, with 8 bases in between. Germline CDR1 is SGHTA and CDR2 is FQGNSA.

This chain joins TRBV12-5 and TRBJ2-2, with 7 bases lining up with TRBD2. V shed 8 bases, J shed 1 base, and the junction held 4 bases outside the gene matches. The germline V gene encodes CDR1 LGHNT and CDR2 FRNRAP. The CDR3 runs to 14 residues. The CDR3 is CASQSSGNTGELFF. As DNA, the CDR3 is TGTGCTAGTCAGTCTAGCGGGAACACCGGGGAGCTGTTTTTT.